This TCR beta chain is drawn from a study of blood T cells in healthy people across ages. The study's findings and limits: Older age coincided with a roughly linear decline in TCR beta diversity per million T cells. Using unsorted PBMCs precluded a conclusive naive versus antigen-experienced comparison.

For this clonotype: The antigen remains undetermined.

This CDR3 is 16 amino acids long. V was cut by 1 base and J by 0 bases, with 10 bases left in between. Germline V lookup: CDR1 MGHRA, CDR2 YSYEKL. They isolated at least 6 million PBMCs from each sample. Then a second PCR, running about 6 to 12 cycles, was carried out with a sample-barcoded 5' primer and a J-beta primer mix. TCRdb reprocessed the 5' RACE reads with MiXCR, giving one entry per CDR3 protein. The data contain over 950,000 distinct CDR3 sequences, roughly 51% of them seen just once; the ten biggest clones take up 20% to 25%. The sample was blood. The V call is TRBV4-1, the J call TRBJ2-4; D unclear. This receptor was taken from a woman aged 55-70 years in good health. The CDR3 sequence is CASSQAPGLAKNIQYF. The CDR3 DNA sequence: TGCGCCAGCAGCCAAGCGCCCGGGCTAGCCAAAAACATTCAGTACTTC.